The present entry profiles one TCR beta chain with its context. This sample stems from a study of blood T cell repertoires in COVID-19. Libraries were prepared by immunoSEQ multiplex PCR; TCRdb keeps only in-frame clonotypes and omits some of them. The table has roughly 120,000 clones, 85% to 90% seen once. The CDR3 is 14 residues long. The V segment lost 4 bases and the J segment 5 bases; nucleotides outside the gene matches: 8. Germline values: CDR1 SGHTS, CDR2 YDEGEE. The receptor comes from a woman in her sixties or seventies with COVID-19, enrolled during active disease. Sequencing was carried out using peripheral blood. The gene calls are TRBV5-8 and TRBJ1-2; TRBD1 matches at 7 bases. The CDR3 sequence: CASSDPGQPYGYTF. CDR3 nucleotides: TGTGCCAGCAGCGATCCGGGACAGCCATATGGCTACACCTTC.